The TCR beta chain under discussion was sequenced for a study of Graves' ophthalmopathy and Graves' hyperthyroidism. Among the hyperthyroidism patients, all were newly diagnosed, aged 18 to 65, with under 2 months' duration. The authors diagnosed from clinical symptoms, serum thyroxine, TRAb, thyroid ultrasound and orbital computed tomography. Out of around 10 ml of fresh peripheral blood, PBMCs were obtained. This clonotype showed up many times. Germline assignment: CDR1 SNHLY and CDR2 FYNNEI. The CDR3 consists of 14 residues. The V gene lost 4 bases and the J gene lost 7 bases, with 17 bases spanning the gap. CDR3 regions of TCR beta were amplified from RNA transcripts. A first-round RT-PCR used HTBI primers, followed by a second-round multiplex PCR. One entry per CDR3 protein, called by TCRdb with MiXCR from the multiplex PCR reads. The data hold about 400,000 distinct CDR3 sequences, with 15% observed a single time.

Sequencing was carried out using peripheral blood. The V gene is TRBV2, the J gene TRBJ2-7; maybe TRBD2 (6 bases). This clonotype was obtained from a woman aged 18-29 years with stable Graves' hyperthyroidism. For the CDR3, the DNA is TGTGCCAGCAGTGTGGCGGCGCCGGCGGGGGAGCAGTACTTC. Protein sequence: CASSVAAPAGEQYF. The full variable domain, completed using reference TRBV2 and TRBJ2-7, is EPEVTQTPSHQVTQMGQEVILRCVPISNHLYFYWYRQILGQKVEFLVSFYNNEISEKSEIFDDQFSVERPDGSNFTLKIRSTKLEDSAMYFCASSVAAPAGEQYFGPGTRLTVT.